The entry that follows covers one T cell receptor (beta chain) sequence. Its target is not known. The data belong to a study of cytomegalovirus exposure and HLA in healthy donors. Across the whole study: Of some 410 genotyped donors, around 86% grouped in the Caucasian-associated ancestry cluster.

The PCR made use of 60 Vbeta and 13 Jbeta primers. Libraries were prepared by immunoSEQ multiplex PCR; TCRdb keeps only in-frame clonotypes and omits some of them. This sample yields some 130,000 clones, of which around 73% are seen a single time; approximately 2.6% belongs to the top ten. Germline V gives CDR1 SGHRS, CDR2 YFSETQ. The CDR3 length is 13 residues. V was trimmed by 2 bases and J by 2 bases, leaving 6 bases between them. Study results and limitations: A missense variant in DCLRE1C was later tied to TCR beta V- and J-gene trimming. In most subjects, TCR beta sequences reportedly gave accurate predictions of HLA-A and HLA-B alleles.

The sample comprised PBMCs. The chain carries TRBV5-1 and TRBJ2-3; no firm D call. This clonotype originated in a human donor in good health. The CDR3 protein is CASSFFVTDTQYF. CDR3 coding DNA: TGCGCCAGCAGCTTTTTCGTCACAGATACGCAGTATTTT.